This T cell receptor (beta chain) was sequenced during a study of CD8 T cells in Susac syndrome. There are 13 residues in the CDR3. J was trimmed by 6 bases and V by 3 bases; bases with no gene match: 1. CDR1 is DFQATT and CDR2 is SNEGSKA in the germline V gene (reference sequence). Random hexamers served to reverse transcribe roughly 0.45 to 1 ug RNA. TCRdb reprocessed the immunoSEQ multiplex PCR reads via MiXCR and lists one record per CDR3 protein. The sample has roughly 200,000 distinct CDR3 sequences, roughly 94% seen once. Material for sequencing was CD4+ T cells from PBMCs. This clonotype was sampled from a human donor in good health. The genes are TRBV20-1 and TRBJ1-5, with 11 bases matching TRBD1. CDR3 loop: CSARDRGLQPQHF. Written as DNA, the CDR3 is TGCAGTGCTAGGGACAGGGGGCTTCAGCCCCAGCATTTT.